Listed below are T cell receptor beta chains from one sample, sequenced in a study of blood T cell repertoires in COVID-19. Sequenced by immunoSEQ multiplex PCR; TCRdb stores in-frame clones only, minus some. Seen here are fewer than 400,000 clones, around 86% observed once, and the top ten hold around 4.8%. Sequenced input: PBMCs or T cells enriched from blood (not recorded which). These receptors originate from a man aged 60 to 69 who had recovered from COVID-19. The CDR3 runs from the conserved cysteine through the conserved F or W.

TRBV7-2	TRBJ2-7	CASSPQGGGGSYEQYF
TRBV19	TRBJ1-2	CASSPSGTLNYGYTF
TRBV6-2/TRBV6-3	TRBJ1-2	CASSDTGYYGYTF
TRBV9	TRBJ2-5	CASSASGGQETQYF
TRBV4-2	TRBJ2-7	CASSPGLAVNYEQYF
TRBV5-8	TRBJ1-4	CASSPIGGTVEKLFF
TRBV5-1	TRBJ1-5	CASSLNGGNQPQHF
TRBV7-6	TRBJ2-2	CASSQASGRADGELFF
TRBV28	TRBJ2-7	CASSLVIRTSADYEQYF
TRBV9	TRBJ2-7	CASSVGLAGMYEQYF
TRBV9	TRBJ2-1	CASSVRGEQFF
TRBV4-1	TRBJ1-2	CASSQDPGWNGYTF
TRBV7-3	TRBJ2-1	CASSSTTGTGFGEQFF
TRBV7-3	TRBJ2-7	CASSPAASGAYEQYF
TRBV6-2/TRBV6-3	TRBJ1-1	CASSSLQGANTEAFF
TRBV6-5	TRBJ1-2	CASSYRQTNYGYTF
TRBV7-2	TRBJ2-5	CASSSRDSQETQYF
TRBV2	TRBJ1-5	CATTGPSNQPQHF
TRBV11-2	TRBJ2-6	CASSRDMDSSGANVLTF
TRBV29-1	TRBJ2-7	CSVESGDPYEQYF
TRBV30	TRBJ2-1	CAWSLLIGLSSYNEQFF
TRBV7-3	TRBJ2-1	CASSLTIASGRVPYNEQFF
TRBV28	TRBJ2-7	CASSTGTAISYEQYF
TRBV5-1	TRBJ1-2	CASSRGTGENYGYTF
TRBV28	TRBJ1-4	CASSRMTPENEKLFF
TRBV28	TRBJ2-7	CASASGGAHSYEQYF
TRBV15	TRBJ2-3	CATSRVPGADTQYF
TRBV5-1	TRBJ2-1	CASSLGMSSGRASYNEQFF
TRBV5-1	TRBJ2-7	CASSLGTGEYEQYF
TRBV7-9	TRBJ1-6	CASSGHSEAGYNSPLHF
TRBV2	TRBJ1-3	CASSPGQSAIYF
TRBV28	TRBJ1-2	CASSPPDRNNYGYTF
TRBV5-1	TRBJ1-2	CASSLVGTGAPLKGYTF
TRBV25-1	TRBJ1-4	CASPGGPRPTNEKLFF
TRBV11-2	TRBJ1-3	CASSLIPPRGLDTIYF
TRBV20-1	TRBJ2-3	CSASWGSSTDTQYF